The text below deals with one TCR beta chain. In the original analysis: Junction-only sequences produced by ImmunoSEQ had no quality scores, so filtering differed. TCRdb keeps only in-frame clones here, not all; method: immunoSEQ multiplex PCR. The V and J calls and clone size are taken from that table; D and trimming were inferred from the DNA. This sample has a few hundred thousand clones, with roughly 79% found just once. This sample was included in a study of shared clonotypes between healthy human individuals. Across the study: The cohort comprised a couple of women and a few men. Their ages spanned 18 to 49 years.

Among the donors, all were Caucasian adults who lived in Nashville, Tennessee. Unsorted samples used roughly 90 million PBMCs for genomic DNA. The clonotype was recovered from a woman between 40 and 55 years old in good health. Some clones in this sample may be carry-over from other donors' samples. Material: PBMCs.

The CDR3 spells CASSAGLAGSYNEQFF. In DNA form, the CDR3 reads TGTGCCAGCAGCGCCGGACTAGCGGGATCCTACAATGAGCAGTTCTTC. This chain uses TRBV2 with TRBJ2-1; 12 bases match TRBD2. V lost 6 bases and J lost 1; bases outside the gene matches: 4. Per the germline V gene, CDR1 is SNHLY and CDR2 is FYNNEI. The CDR3 extends over 16 amino acids.